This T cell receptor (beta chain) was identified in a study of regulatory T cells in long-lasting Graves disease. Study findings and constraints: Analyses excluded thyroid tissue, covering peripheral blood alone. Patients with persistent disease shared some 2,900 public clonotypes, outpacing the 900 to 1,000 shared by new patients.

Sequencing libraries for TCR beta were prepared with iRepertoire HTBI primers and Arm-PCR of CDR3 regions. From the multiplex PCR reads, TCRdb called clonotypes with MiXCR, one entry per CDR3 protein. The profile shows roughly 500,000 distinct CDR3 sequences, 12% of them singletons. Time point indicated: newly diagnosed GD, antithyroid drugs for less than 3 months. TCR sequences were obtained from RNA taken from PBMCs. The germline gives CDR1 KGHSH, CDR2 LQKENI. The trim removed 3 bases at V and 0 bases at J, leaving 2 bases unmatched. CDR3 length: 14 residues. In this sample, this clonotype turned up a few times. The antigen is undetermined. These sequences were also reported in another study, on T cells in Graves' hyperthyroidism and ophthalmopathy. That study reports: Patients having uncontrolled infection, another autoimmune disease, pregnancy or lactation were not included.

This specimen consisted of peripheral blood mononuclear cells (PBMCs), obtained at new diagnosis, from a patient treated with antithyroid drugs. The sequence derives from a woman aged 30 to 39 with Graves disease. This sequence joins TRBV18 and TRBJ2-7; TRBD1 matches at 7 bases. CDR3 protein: CASSPGQSSYEQYF. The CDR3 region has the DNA TGTGCCAGCTCACCGGGACAGAGCTCCTACGAGCAGTACTTC.